Shown below are 32 T cell receptor beta chains from a single sample sequenced in a study of regulatory T cells in long-lasting Graves disease. Time point denoted: newly diagnosed GD, antithyroid drugs for less than 3 months. TCR sequences were obtained from RNA taken from PBMCs. Construction of TCR beta libraries relied on iRepertoire HTBI primers and on Arm-PCR targeting CDR3 regions. Each CDR3 protein is one row after TCRdb ran MiXCR on the multiplex PCR reads. The sample has hundreds of thousands of distinct CDR3 sequences, approximately 16% seen once. The same sample was also used in a study of T cells in Graves' hyperthyroidism and ophthalmopathy.

The input for sequencing was peripheral blood mononuclear cells (PBMCs), taken at new diagnosis, from a patient treated with antithyroid drugs. The receptors come from a woman between 35 and 50 years old with Graves disease.

This clonotype was observed a few times. The J gene is TRBJ2-5, the V gene TRBV2; TRBD2 matches at 9 bases. Looked up from germline, CDR1 is SNHLY and CDR2 is FYNNEI. The CDR3 is made up of 16 amino acids. The V and J ends lost 3 bases and 5 bases, in that order; junction bases with no gene match: 10. The CDR3 protein is CASSEASGRTGETQYF. The CDR3 DNA reads as TGTGCCAGCAGTGAGGCGAGCGGGAGGACCGGGGAGACCCAGTACTTC.

This clonotype was detected ten times or more. V and J are TRBV28 and TRBJ2-3; 10 bases are a match to TRBD2. Losses at the gene ends were 4 bases for V and 6 bases for J; bases not matched to a gene: 10. This CDR3 region has 16 residues. The germline gives CDR1 MDHEN, CDR2 SYDVKM. The CDR3 region is CASSWGLAGAWDTQYF. The CDR3 bases are TGTGCCAGCAGTTGGGGTCTAGCGGGAGCATGGGATACGCAGTATTTT. The full variable domain, completed using reference TRBV28 and TRBJ2-3, is DVKVTQSSRYLVKRTGEKVFLECVQDMDHENMFWYRQDPGLGLRLIYFSYDVKMKEKGDIPEGYSVSREKKERFSLILESASTNQTSMYLCASSWGLAGAWDTQYFGPGTRLTVL.

This clonotype was counted between two and nine times. This rearrangement joins TRBV7-9 to TRBJ2-5; tentative D call: TRBD2 (5 bases). Germline loops: CDR1 SEHNR, CDR2 FQNEAQ (reference sequence). V was clipped by 1 base and J by 4 bases, with 10 bases between them. The CDR3 is 14 residues long. CDR3 sequence: CASSLGLSRETQYF. The CDR3, as DNA: TGTGCCAGCAGCTTAGGACTATCCAGAGAGACCCAGTACTTC.

In its sample, this clonotype was seen many times. One junction end disagrees with the germline gene, perhaps due to a read error. V usage is TRBV5-4 and J usage is TRBJ2-1; perhaps TRBD2 as D (6 bases). Germline assignment: CDR1 SGHNT and CDR2 YYREEE (reference sequence). The CDR3 length is 14 residues. The CDR3 DNA is TGCGCCTGGCTGCGGGATTCGTTTCACAATGAGCAGTTCTTC. Amino acid sequence: CAWLRDSFHNEQFF. Supplemented by reference TRBV5-4 and TRBJ2-1, the full variable domain reads ETGVTQSPTHLIKTRGQQVTLRCSSQSGHNTVSWYQQALGQGPQFIFQYYREEENGRGNFPPRFSGLQFPNYSSELNVNALELDDSALYLCAWLRDSFHNEQFFGPGTRLTVL.

This clonotype came up many times. The chain is built from TRBV20-1 and TRBJ2-7, with TRBD2 matching 7 bases. V lost 1 base and J lost 3; bases outside the gene matches: 3. The germline V gene encodes CDR1 DFQATT and CDR2 SNEGSKA (reference sequence). This CDR3 comprises 13 residues. The CDR3 sequence is CSARARTSYEQYF. The CDR3, as DNA: TGCAGTGCTAGAGCCCGGACTAGCTACGAGCAGTACTTC.

This clonotype occurred many times. The gene calls are TRBV6-2 or TRBV6-3 and TRBJ2-1; weak D call: TRBD1 (6 bases). V lost 0 bases and J 11 bases, leaving 17 bases between the germline ends. Germline V gives CDR1 MNHEY, CDR2 SVGEGT. This CDR3 is 15 amino acids long. The CDR3 sequence is CASSYSWGRQRKQFF. CDR3 sequence (DNA): TGTGCCAGCAGTTACTCGTGGGGGCGTCAGAGGAAGCAGTTCTTC.

The sample holds one count of this clonotype. CDR3 amino acids: CASSYPPDGLYEQYF. CDR3 coding DNA: TGTGCCAGCAGTTACCCCCCGGATGGGCTATACGAGCAGTACTTC. This chain joins TRBV28 and TRBJ2-7; no definite D call. V was shortened by 4 bases and J by 4 bases, with 17 bases between the two germline ends. This CDR3 contains 15 residues. The V gene's germline CDR1 is MDHEN and CDR2 SYDVKM.

This clonotype was counted a few times. A read error may be the cause here, since a much bigger clone is one base away. The rearrangement joins TRBV7-9 to TRBJ2-1; TRBD2 might be the D (7 bases). Germline V gives CDR1 SEHNR, CDR2 FQNEAQ (reference sequence). The germline V and J ends were trimmed by 6 bases and 7 bases, with 16 bases remaining between them. This CDR3 region has 14 residues. The CDR3 DNA follows: TGTGCCAGCAGTTCCGCCAGGGGAGGGAATGAGCAGTTCTTC. The encoded protein is CASSSARGGNEQFF.

This clonotype appeared many times. The V call is TRBV5-5, the J call TRBJ2-7; TRBD1 aligns across 8 bases. The trim removed 3 bases at V and 9 bases at J, leaving 14 bases unmatched. Germline V gene lookup returns CDR1 SGHKS and CDR2 YYEKEE (reference sequence). The CDR3 is 15 residues long. For the CDR3, the DNA is TGTGCCAGCAGCTGGGGGACAGGTTCTACTACCGGGCAGTACTTC. This encodes CASSWGTGSTTGQYF.

The genes are TRBV20-1 and TRBJ1-6, with D hard to call. Per germline, CDR1 DFQATT and CDR2 SNEGSKA (reference sequence). V lost 6 bases, J lost 6 bases, and 15 bases lay in between. CDR3 length: 14 amino acids. CDR3 nucleotide sequence: TGCAGTGCCCGAACGCGGGCAGCTAATTCACCCCTCCACTTT. This gives the protein CSARTRAANSPLHF.

This clonotype showed up just a few times. This may stem from a read error, because a much larger clone lies one nucleotide away. V gene TRBV12-5 combines with J gene TRBJ2-7; 8 positions match TRBD2. V dropped 5 bases and J dropped 2; count of bases not matched to a gene: 2. Germline loops: CDR1 LGHNT, CDR2 FRNRAP. The CDR3 covers 13 residues. CDR3 sequence (DNA): TGTGCTAGTGGTGGGGGACTAGCCTACGAGCAGTACTTC. As protein: CASGGGLAYEQYF. The variable domain in full, with the rest retrieved from reference TRBV12-5 and TRBJ2-7, is DARVTQTPRHKVTEMGQEVTMRCQPILGHNTVFWYRQTMMQGLELLAYFRNRAPLDDSGMPKDRFSAEMPDATLATLKIQPSEPRDSAVYFCASGGGLAYEQYFGPGTRLTVT.

This clonotype was detected many times. V and J are TRBV28 and TRBJ1-2; TRBD1 might be the D (6 bases). Trimming cost V 3 bases and J 8 bases, with 16 bases left between them. The CDR3 spans 14 residues. Germline lookup yields CDR1 MDHEN and CDR2 SYDVKM. The CDR3 sequence is CASSFPGGAGGYTF. The CDR3 coding sequence is TGTGCCAGCAGTTTCCCGGGGGGGGCGGGCGGCTACACCTTC.

There are many counts of this clonotype. The chain recombines TRBV24-1 with TRBJ2-5; 7 nucleotides align to TRBD1. With V trimmed by 5 bases and J by 2 bases, 16 bases remained unmatched. This CDR3 contains 18 residues. CDR1 is KGHDR and CDR2 is SFDVKD in the germline V gene. The chain's CDR3 is CATSVPSGAGGLQETQYF. The CDR3 nucleotides are TGTGCCACCAGTGTCCCATCTGGGGCAGGGGGTTTACAAGAGACCCAGTACTTC.

This clonotype was detected a few times. The chain is built from TRBV15 and TRBJ1-5, with D unclear. CDR1 and CDR2 (germline): LNHNV, YYDKDF (reference sequence). This CDR3 is 12 amino acids long. V dropped 5 bases and J dropped 7 bases, with 9 bases sitting between them. CDR3 sequence (DNA): TGTGCCACCAGCTTCGGACGACAGCCCCAGCATTTT. This encodes CATSFGRQPQHF.

This clonotype was counted between two and nine times. The chain employs TRBV15 and TRBJ1-1, with a tentative D call TRBD1 (6 bases). This CDR3 has 14 amino acids. CDR1 and CDR2 from the germline V gene are LNHNV and YYDKDF (reference sequence). Trimming cost V 7 bases and J 1 base, with 13 bases left between them. Here the CDR3 DNA reads TGTGCCACCAAACGACAGGCCTCGAACACTGAAGCTTTCTTT. Translating it yields CATKRQASNTEAFF.

This chain connects TRBV12-3 or TRBV12-4 to TRBJ2-7; the match to TRBD1 covers 9 bases. V lost 5 bases, J lost 6 bases, and 11 bases stayed unmatched. The CDR3 has 15 residues. The CDR3 DNA reads TGTGCCAGCAGTCCCTCCGTGACAGGGGGAAGCGAGCAGTACTTC. Translating it yields CASSPSVTGGSEQYF.

This clonotype has just a few counts. The genes are TRBV9 and TRBJ1-1, with 7 bases fitting TRBD1. The CDR3 has 14 amino acids. The germline CDR1 and CDR2 sequences are SGDLS and YYNGEE. Trimming cost V 3 bases and J 5 bases; bases outside gene matches: 7. The CDR3 bases are TGTGCCAGCAGCGCCCAACAGGGGAGGACTGAAGCTTTCTTT. Amino acids: CASSAQQGRTEAFF.

This clonotype came up many times. The rearrangement links TRBV11-2 to TRBJ2-7; D is unresolved. This CDR3 has 13 residues. Trimming took off 0 bases at V and 3 bases at J, with 6 bases between the two ends. Germline V gene data show CDR1 as SGHAT and CDR2 as FQNNGV. The CDR3 loop is CASSLELYYEQYF. The CDR3 DNA sequence: TGTGCCAGCAGCTTAGAACTCTACTACGAGCAGTACTTC.

This chain connects TRBV9 to TRBJ1-5, with D unresolved. Trimming took 3 bases from V and 0 from J, leaving 10 bases between them. Germline CDR1 SGDLS, CDR2 YYNGEE. The CDR3 has 15 residues. CDR3 in DNA: TGTGCCAGCAGCGACGACGGCAATAGCAATCAGCCCCAGCATTTT. This encodes CASSDDGNSNQPQHF. The full variable domain, with the rest looked up from reference TRBV9 and TRBJ1-5, is DSGVTQTPKHLITATGQRVTLRCSPRSGDLSVYWYQQSLDQGLQFLIQYYNGEERAKGNILERFSAQQFPDLHSELNLSSLELGDSALYFCASSDDGNSNQPQHFGDGTRLSIL.

There are many counts of this clonotype. This chain connects TRBV28 to TRBJ2-5, with D perhaps matching TRBD1 or TRBD2 (5 bases each). V lost 5 bases and J lost 4, with 14 bases in between. CDR3 length equals 14 residues. Germline CDR1 MDHEN, CDR2 SYDVKM. This CDR3 reads CASSIGTLGETQYF. CDR3 nucleotide sequence: TGTGCCAGCAGTATTGGGACGTTGGGAGAGACCCAGTACTTC.

This sequence joins TRBV4-1 and TRBJ1-1; unclear D gene. The CDR3 contains 13 residues. CDR1 and CDR2 (germline): MGHRA, YSYEKL. The ends were cut back, 0 bases at V and 4 bases at J, with 6 bases in the middle. The CDR3 DNA reads as TGCGCCAGCAGCCAAGAATTAAGCACTGAAGCTTTCTTT. Translating gives CASSQELSTEAFF.

As for this clonotype: It may be a read error: a sequence one base away is much more abundant. V gene TRBV11-2 combines with J gene TRBJ1-1; D is ambiguous. This CDR3 contains 13 residues. Per germline, CDR1 SGHAT and CDR2 FQNNGV. Here the CDR3 DNA reads TGTGCCAGCAGCTTAGAATCAAACACTGAAGCTCTCTTT. This encodes CASSLESNTEALF.

The J gene is TRBJ2-3, the V gene TRBV9, with D perhaps TRBD1 (5 bases). The CDR3 covers 17 residues. The germline CDR1 and CDR2 sequences are SGDLS and YYNGEE. V was shortened by 4 bases and J by 2 bases, with 20 bases between the two germline ends. CDR3 DNA sequence: TGTGCCAGCAGCTCCCGCGACCATTGGGGCTACACAGATACGCAGTATTTT. Its translation: CASSSRDHWGYTDTQYF. Complete variable domain (other parts from reference TRBV9 and TRBJ2-3): DSGVTQTPKHLITATGQRVTLRCSPRSGDLSVYWYQQSLDQGLQFLIQYYNGEERAKGNILERFSAQQFPDLHSELNLSSLELGDSALYFCASSSRDHWGYTDTQYFGPGTRLTVL.

This clonotype was seen ten or more times. The chain couples TRBV11-2 to TRBJ2-7; D uncertain. V was trimmed by 0 bases and J by 4 bases, leaving 13 bases between them. Looked up from germline, CDR1 is SGHAT and CDR2 is FQNNGV. The CDR3 runs 15 residues. The CDR3 reads CASSLEVDGSYEQYF. CDR3 in DNA: TGTGCCAGCAGCTTAGAAGTCGACGGGTCTTACGAGCAGTACTTC.

This clonotype was counted ten times or more. The V gene is TRBV7-9, the J gene TRBJ1-1; D is unresolved. CDR3 size: 14 residues. With 5 bases removed from V and 7 bases from J, the gap between germline ends came to 17 bases. Germline CDR1 and CDR2: SEHNR and FQNEAQ (reference sequence). The DNA for the CDR3 is TGTGCCAGCAGCATCGGTGGAGTGCTCGGTGAAGCTTTCTTT. Translating gives CASSIGGVLGEAFF.

The V call is TRBV7-9, the J call TRBJ1-2, with TRBD1 matching over 8 bases. Trimming removed 5 bases from V and 4 bases from J; junction bases left unmatched: 9. The CDR3 has 15 residues. Germline V lookup: CDR1 SEHNR, CDR2 FQNEAQ (reference sequence). In DNA form, the CDR3 reads TGTGCCAGCAGCGTCGCAGGGGGCGTGGGCTATGGCTACACCTTC. This encodes CASSVAGGVGYGYTF.

This clonotype occurred many times. The chain has TRBV5-6 and TRBJ2-3; 7 bases are a match to TRBD1. Per the germline V gene, CDR1 is SGHDT and CDR2 is YYEEEE. Trimming removed 4 bases from V and 1 base from J; junction bases left unmatched: 3. The CDR3 is 14 amino acids. The DNA for the CDR3 is TGTGCCAGCAGCCATGGACAGGGCACAGATACGCAGTATTTT. The encoded protein is CASSHGQGTDTQYF.

The table lists this clonotype with many counts. This chain links TRBV7-2 with TRBJ1-1; D may be TRBD1 (6 bases). Germline values: CDR1 SGHTA, CDR2 FQGNSA. The CDR3 spans 15 residues. Trimming pared 2 bases from V and 1 base from J, leaving 11 bases between. CDR3 bases: TGTGCCAGCAGCTTAACAGGGTTTGCGAACACTGAAGCTTTCTTT. Its protein is CASSLTGFANTEAFF.

In its sample, this clonotype was seen a few times. A much larger clone is a single base away; this may be a read error. The chain is built from TRBV12-3 or TRBV12-4 and TRBJ2-2; a possible D gene is TRBD1 (6 bases). The CDR3 covers 15 residues. The V end lost 6 bases, the J end lost 3 bases, and 14 bases lay between the germline ends. The CDR3 sequence is CASSPGTQDTGELFF. The CDR3 DNA follows: TGTGCCAGCAGCCCAGGGACACAGGACACCGGGGAGCTGTTTTTT.

There are many counts of this clonotype. The chain joins TRBV5-1 to TRBJ2-7; D uncertain. This CDR3 is built from 14 residues. CDR1 SGHRS and CDR2 YFSETQ come from the germline V gene. Trimming stripped 1 base from V and 5 bases from J, with 13 bases between. The CDR3 here is CASSLSAGIHEQYF. In nucleotides, the CDR3 is TGCGCCAGCAGCTTGTCCGCAGGAATACACGAGCAGTACTTC.

The chain joins TRBV7-2 to TRBJ1-2; D may be TRBD1 (6 bases). The germline V and J ends were trimmed by 5 bases and 4 bases, with 23 bases remaining between them. The CDR3 is 17 amino acids. CDR1 SGHTA and CDR2 FQGNSA come from the germline V gene. The CDR3 here is CASSPYIGDKKLYGYTF. The CDR3 coding sequence is TGTGCCAGCAGCCCATACATAGGGGACAAGAAGCTCTATGGCTACACCTTC.

This clonotype was detected many times. V gene TRBV29-1 combines with J gene TRBJ2-5; TRBD2 is a possible D gene (6 bases). The CDR3 consists of 13 residues. Trimming took 3 bases from V and 4 from J, leaving 12 bases between them. CDR1 and CDR2 from the germline V gene are SQVTM and ANQGSEA. The CDR3 DNA sequence: TGCAGCGTTGAGGCGGGGAATCTAGAGACCCAGTACTTC. Amino acids: CSVEAGNLETQYF.